This is a list of T cell receptor beta chains from one sample in a study of cytomegalovirus exposure and HLA in healthy donors. TCRdb keeps only in-frame clones here, not all; method: immunoSEQ multiplex PCR. The repertoire consists of 150,000 to 200,000 clones, with about 79% occurring once and the leading ten covering over 12%. Sequencing was done on a sample of PBMCs. The receptors were sampled from a man aged 45-60 years in good health and CMV-seropositive. The CDR3 runs from the conserved cysteine through the conserved F or W. The D gene is left open where the match is weak.

TRBJ2-3,TRBD2,TRBV7-6,CASSPTPFLPGLAGGPVDTQYF
TRBJ1-1,.,TRBV7-9,CASSFDQGMNTEAFF
TRBJ2-5,.,TRBV5-1,CASLGTVGETQYF
TRBJ2-7,TRBD1,TRBV28,CASNSLRDRYYEQYF
TRBJ1-2,TRBD1,TRBV6-5,CASSYSTGRNYGYTF
TRBJ2-3,TRBD1,TRBV7-2,CASSLASGGTDTQYF
TRBJ2-5,TRBD1,TRBV28,CASGQVQETQYF
TRBJ2-5,.,TRBV5-1,CASSFGETQYF
TRBJ2-5,.,TRBV14,CASSQGDRETQYF
TRBJ1-3,.,TRBV28,CASSLQISSGNTIYF
TRBJ1-6,TRBD1,TRBV13,CASSRGQGVSSPLHF
TRBJ1-1,.,TRBV14,CASSQEGAKSLKNTEAFF
TRBJ1-5,TRBD1,TRBV19,CASSNPGQGYPINQPQHF
TRBJ2-1,.,TRBV6-5,CASGASGNEQFF
TRBJ1-2,TRBD1,TRBV27,CASSWTGGLYGYTF
TRBJ2-7,TRBD1,TRBV7-2,CASSSTGGSYEQYF
TRBJ1-3,.,TRBV28,CASSLSLRAGNTIYF
TRBJ1-2,.,TRBV25-1,CASSSGYGYTF
TRBJ1-1,TRBD1,TRBV5-8,CASTGTGGGVYTEAFF
TRBJ2-2,TRBD1,TRBV19,CASSNRDRGFIGELFF
TRBJ2-5,TRBD2,TRBV27,CASSLSVLSGGAKHSWETQYF
TRBJ2-5,TRBD2,TRBV5-4,CASSSGTSGGETQYF
TRBJ2-2,.,TRBV19,CASQEKVVGGELFF
TRBJ1-6,.,TRBV7-2,CASTEWGINSPLHF
TRBJ2-7,TRBD2,TRBV7-9,CASSPWGSGTSGEQYF
TRBJ1-2,TRBD1,TRBV19,CASSQTGGVYGYTF
TRBJ2-5,.,TRBV5-1,CASSLAGGQLETQYF
TRBJ2-5,TRBD2,TRBV5-1,CASSFTSGGRETQYF
TRBJ1-2,.,TRBV28,CASSSLYGYTF
TRBJ2-5,TRBD1,TRBV10-2,CASSVSGGETQYF
TRBJ1-1,.,TRBV6-5,CASTRTGGGPEAFF
TRBJ1-4,.,TRBV10-1,CARTAEQNEKLFF
TRBJ2-3,.,TRBV28,CAWSRGGPQDTQYF
TRBJ2-1,TRBD1,TRBV11-2,CASSLSGTGGDEQFF
TRBJ2-5,.,TRBV27,CASSFAGAYQETQYF
TRBJ1-2,.,TRBV5-6,CASSLVGATYGYTF
TRBJ1-1,TRBD1,TRBV2,CASSATGDMNTEAFF
TRBJ2-5,TRBD2,TRBV27,CASKGLANQETQYF